The 30 T cell receptor beta chains below all came from one sample that was sequenced in a study of regulatory T cells in long-lasting Graves disease. As to time point: persistent/refractory GD, antithyroid drugs over 5 years with positive TRAb. Isolated PBMC RNA provided the starting material for the TCR library. CDR3-region Arm-PCR and iRepertoire HTBI primers produced the TCR beta libraries. TCRdb passed the multiplex PCR reads through MiXCR, listing each CDR3 protein once. The table has about 450,000 distinct CDR3 sequences, less than 25% seen once. The input for sequencing was peripheral blood mononuclear cells (PBMCs), taken when the disease was refractory, from a patient treated with antithyroid drugs. The origin of the receptors is a female donor with Graves disease.

The rearrangement joins TRBV19 to TRBJ2-7, with TRBD1 matching 7 bases. This CDR3 is built from 14 residues. After removal of 2 bases from V and 2 bases from J, the junction contained 3 bases not matched to a gene. CDR1 and CDR2 (germline): LNHDA, SQIVND (reference sequence). The CDR3 is CASSIRDRTYEQYF. Here the CDR3 DNA reads TGTGCCAGTAGTATAAGGGACAGAACCTACGAGCAGTACTTC.

The chain recombines TRBV5-1 with TRBJ2-7, with D possibly being TRBD1 or TRBD2 (5 bases each). CDR1 and CDR2 (germline): SGHRS, YFSETQ. V dropped 5 bases and J dropped 3 bases, with 21 bases sitting between them. The CDR3 has 16 residues. The CDR3 reads CASSWARDGTDYEQYF. CDR3 coding DNA: TGCGCCAGCAGTTGGGCCCGGGACGGAACCGACTACGAGCAGTACTTC.

With regard to this clonotype: One base away lies a much larger clone, so this may be a sequencing read error. The chain joins TRBV27 to TRBJ2-7; the match to TRBD1 covers 7 bases. CDR1 and CDR2 from the germline V gene are MNHEY and SMNVEV (reference sequence). V lost 8 bases to trimming and J lost 6 bases; unmatched junction nucleotides: 7. The CDR3 sequence is 12 residues long. This CDR3 reads CASGHRQGEQYF. As DNA, the CDR3 is TGTGCCAGCGGTCACAGACAGGGCGAGCAGTACTTC.

The chain recombines TRBV7-2 with TRBJ1-2; no definite D call. The length of the CDR3 is 13 residues. The V end was cut by 1 base, the J end by 6 bases, with 9 bases between. The germline CDR1 and CDR2 sequences are SGHTA and FQGNSA. CDR3 DNA: TGTGCCAGCAGCTTAGAGGGATTGAATGGCTACACCTTC. The encoded protein is CASSLEGLNGYTF.

V and J are TRBV12-3 or TRBV12-4 and TRBJ2-1; the match to TRBD2 covers 7 bases. The ends lost 7 bases at V and 4 bases at J; junction bases unmatched: 10. The CDR3 spans 15 residues. CDR3 sequence (DNA): TGTGCCAGCACCCTGGAGTGGGAGGGATACAATGAGCAGTTCTTC. The encoded protein is CASTLEWEGYNEQFF.

This clonotype appeared a few times. This chain links TRBV6-2 or TRBV6-3 with TRBJ2-1; D is possibly TRBD1 (6 bases). V lost 8 bases and J 4 bases, leaving 21 bases between the germline ends. The germline V gene has CDR1 MNHEY and CDR2 SVGEGT. This CDR3 has 16 amino acids. The CDR3 spells CASGGEGFPSYNEQFF. CDR3 nucleotides: TGTGCCAGCGGGGGCGAGGGCTTCCCCTCTTACAATGAGCAGTTCTTC.

This rearrangement joins TRBV5-1 to TRBJ1-5; perhaps TRBD1 as D (5 bases). The CDR3 runs 18 residues. Between the trimmed V and J ends, which lost 0 bases and 5 bases, there was a span of 21 bases. The germline CDR1 and CDR2 sequences are SGHRS and YFSETQ. For the CDR3, the DNA is TGCGCCAGCAGCTTGGAGAGAATAGACAGAGTTCGGGATCAGCCCCAGCATTTT. This codes for CASSLERIDRVRDQPQHF.

The chain employs TRBV20-1 and TRBJ2-7; 9 bases are a match to TRBD2. This CDR3 is 15 amino acids long. CDR1 is DFQATT and CDR2 is SNEGSKA in the germline V gene (reference sequence). The V gene end was trimmed by 6 bases and the J gene end by 0 bases; junction bases not matched to a gene: 9. The CDR3 reads CSAGGAGGSSYEQYF. The DNA for the CDR3 is TGCAGTGCCGGAGGAGCGGGAGGTAGCTCCTACGAGCAGTACTTC.

The genes are TRBV5-6 and TRBJ1-1; D remains ambiguous. The V and J ends lost 0 bases and 7 bases respectively, with 13 bases between them. This CDR3 is built from 14 residues. Germline assignment: CDR1 SGHDT and CDR2 YYEEEE. The CDR3 DNA follows: TGTGCCAGCAGCTTGGTATCTAAGCGGATTGAAGCTTTCTTT. Amino acids: CASSLVSKRIEAFF.

This clonotype was counted ten times or more. The chain joins TRBV6-1 to TRBJ1-1; no definite D call. The CDR3 length is 14 residues. The V gene's germline CDR1 is MNHNS and CDR2 SASEGT. Trimming removed 5 bases at V and 0 bases at J, with 10 bases between. The CDR3 DNA sequence: TGTGCCAGCAGTCCAGACGTCATGAACACTGAAGCTTTCTTT. Its translation: CASSPDVMNTEAFF.

V and J are TRBV27 and TRBJ2-5, with D perhaps TRBD1 or TRBD2 (6 bases each). Germline CDR1 is MNHEY and CDR2 is SMNVEV (reference sequence). Trimming removed 3 bases from V and 1 base from J, with 12 bases in between. The CDR3 spans 15 residues. CDR3 DNA: TGTGCCAGCAGTTTCGTCGGGGGCTTCCAAGAGACCCAGTACTTC. Translation gives CASSFVGGFQETQYF.

This clonotype was seen a few times. This rearrangement joins TRBV29-1 to TRBJ2-5; 12 nucleotides align to TRBD2. CDR1 SQVTM and CDR2 ANQGSEA come from the germline V gene. The V segment lost 4 bases and the J segment 5 bases; nucleotides outside the gene matches: 11. The CDR3 is made up of 16 amino acids. In nucleotides, the CDR3 is TGCAGCGTTGCGATGACTAGCGGGGGAATCAGGGAGACCCAGTACTTC. Its protein product is CSVAMTSGGIRETQYF.

This clonotype came up a few times. The chain is built from TRBV28 and TRBJ1-2, with D possibly matching TRBD1 (6 bases). The V and J ends lost 8 bases and 1 base respectively, with 20 bases between them. CDR1 MDHEN and CDR2 SYDVKM come from the germline V gene. The CDR3 spans 16 residues. The CDR3 protein is CASFAPGQSSNYGYTF. The DNA of the CDR3 is TGTGCCAGCTTTGCCCCCGGACAGTCAAGTAACTATGGCTACACCTTC.

This clonotype has a count of ten or more. A junction boundary mismatches the germline segment, possibly from a read error. The chain links TRBV10-1 to TRBJ1-5, with a tentative D call TRBD1 (6 bases). Germline CDR1 and CDR2: WNHNN and SYGVQD (reference sequence). There are 13 residues in the CDR3. DNA for the CDR3: TGTGCCAGCAGAATTCAGGGGTTTCAGCCCCAGCATTTT. This codes for CASRIQGFQPQHF.

This chain links TRBV7-3 with TRBJ2-2, with D unclear. This CDR3 region has 14 residues. The germline CDR1 and CDR2 sequences are SGHTA and FQGTGA. V shed 4 bases and J shed 3 bases, with 9 bases lying between them. In DNA, the CDR3 is TGTGCCAGCAGCTCCGGACCCCACACCGGGGAGCTGTTTTTT. It specifies CASSSGPHTGELFF.

The CDR3: CAISETGLAGAGEETQYF. CDR3 bases: TGTGCCATCAGTGAGACCGGACTAGCGGGAGCGGGAGAAGAGACCCAGTACTTC. This sequence joins TRBV10-3 and TRBJ2-5; TRBD2 aligns across 13 bases. J gave up 3 bases and V 2 bases, and 9 bases lay outside the gene matches. The CDR3 consists of 18 residues. Germline lookup yields CDR1 ENHRY and CDR2 SYGVKD.

This clonotype was observed many times. The chain recombines TRBV20-1 with TRBJ2-7; tentatively, D is TRBD2 (5 bases). The CDR3 is 13 residues long. V gave up 8 bases and J gave up 1 base, with 15 bases separating them. The germline CDR1 and CDR2 sequences are DFQATT and SNEGSKA (reference sequence). CDR3 in amino acids: CSLVPSISYEQYF. The CDR3, as DNA: TGCAGTCTGGTGCCTAGCATATCCTACGAGCAGTACTTC.

The table lists this clonotype with a few counts. This chain links TRBV5-4 with TRBJ2-5; a weak D match, TRBD2 (6 bases). CDR1 is SGHNT, CDR2 YYREEE, per germline (reference sequence). The CDR3 contains 15 residues. V lost 4 bases to trimming and J lost 5 bases, with 18 bases between them. CDR3 region: CASSLPGRGVETQYF. For the CDR3, the DNA is TGTGCCAGCAGCCTGCCTGGGCGGGGTGTGGAGACCCAGTACTTC.

This clonotype was detected many times. The chain links TRBV2 to TRBJ1-6; tentatively, D is TRBD1 (5 bases). V was cut by 6 bases and J by 7 bases, with 19 bases left in between. The CDR3 runs 16 residues. Germline CDR1 SNHLY, CDR2 FYNNEI. The DNA for the CDR3 is TGTGCCAGCAGCTACCCCGGGGCAGGATCAAATTCACCCCTCCACTTT. Residues: CASSYPGAGSNSPLHF.

This clonotype was observed at least ten times. V and J are TRBV7-2 and TRBJ2-7; D is perhaps TRBD2 (6 bases). V lost 5 bases, J lost 4 bases, and 18 bases lay in between. Looked up from germline, CDR1 is SGHTA and CDR2 is FQGNSA. The CDR3 runs to 15 residues. DNA for the CDR3: TGTGCCAGCAGCGGGGCGGGACCAGGGAAATACGAGCAGTACTTC. It specifies CASSGAGPGKYEQYF.

Concerning this clonotype: It may be a read error: a sequence one base away is much more abundant. The chain joins TRBV6-2 or TRBV6-3 to TRBJ1-5; D is perhaps TRBD1 (6 bases). CDR3 length equals 16 residues. The germline V gene has CDR1 MNHEY and CDR2 SVGEGT. Trimming left V 5 bases short and J 9 bases short, with 23 bases between. This CDR3 is CASSEAGRGAVGPQHF. In nucleotides, the CDR3 is TGTGCCAGCAGTGAAGCTGGCAGGGGAGCTGTGGGGCCCCAGCATTTT.

The sample holds many counts of this clonotype. J is TRBJ1-2 and V is TRBV18, with unresolved D. CDR3 length: 15 residues. V lost 5 bases and J 2 bases, leaving 15 bases between the germline ends. Germline V gene lookup returns CDR1 KGHSH and CDR2 LQKENI. In DNA form, the CDR3 reads TGTGCCAGCTCAAGAGAAGTGGGAACCAACTATGGCTACACCTTC. Residues: CASSREVGTNYGYTF.

This chain connects TRBV28 to TRBJ1-2, with D perhaps matching TRBD1 (6 bases). The CDR3 runs 16 residues. Germline lookup yields CDR1 MDHEN and CDR2 SYDVKM. V was cut by 6 bases and J by 1 base, with 18 bases left in between. The CDR3 DNA sequence: TGTGCCAGCAGCTCCGTCGCGGCCAGGGGTAACTATGGCTACACCTTC. Translation gives CASSSVAARGNYGYTF.

This chain uses TRBV7-2 with TRBJ2-5; 7 bases are shared with TRBD2. With 5 bases clipped from V and 5 bases from J, the junction kept 11 bases outside the gene matches. CDR1 and CDR2 from the germline V gene are SGHTA and FQGNSA. The CDR3 is 15 residues long. Written as DNA, the CDR3 is TGTGCCAGCAGCCTTTACTCGCGGGAGTTGGAGACCCAGTACTTC. It yields the protein CASSLYSRELETQYF.

This clonotype was found many times. The V call is TRBV3-1, the J call TRBJ1-1; TRBD1 agrees at 8 bases. CDR3 length equals 16 residues. V gave up 1 base and J gave up 1 base; unmatched junction bases: 5. From germline, CDR1 is LGHDT and CDR2 YNNKEL (reference sequence). Here the CDR3 reads CASSQAARGQNTEAFF. In nucleotides, the CDR3 is TGTGCCAGCAGCCAAGCGGCCAGGGGGCAGAACACTGAAGCTTTCTTT.

The sample holds a few counts of this clonotype. This CDR3 is CASSRTSGELFF. CDR3 DNA sequence: TGTGCCAGCTCACGGACTAGCGGGGAGCTGTTTTTT. This sequence joins TRBV18 and TRBJ2-2, with 7 nucleotides matching TRBD2. The length of the CDR3 is 12 residues. Trimming at V came to 4 bases and at J to 7 bases, leaving 0 bases not matched to a gene. Germline V lookup: CDR1 KGHSH, CDR2 LQKENI.

This rearrangement joins TRBV11-2 to TRBJ2-5; D call uncertain. Germline V lookup: CDR1 SGHAT, CDR2 FQNNGV. The ends were cut back, 6 bases at V and 5 bases at J, with 16 bases in the middle. The CDR3 has 14 residues. This chain's CDR3 is CASRKAREVETQYF. For the CDR3, the DNA is TGTGCCAGCAGGAAGGCCCGCGAGGTTGAGACCCAGTACTTC.

This clonotype was seen only a few times. The chain has TRBV12-3 or TRBV12-4 and TRBJ2-3; D unresolved. This CDR3 is 15 amino acids long. Trimming cost V 5 bases and J 0 bases, with 12 bases left between them. This CDR3 is CASSPLRRSTDTQYF. The DNA for the CDR3 is TGTGCCAGCAGTCCCCTCCGCCGGAGCACAGATACGCAGTATTTT.

This clonotype was seen many times. The V gene is TRBV3-1, the J gene TRBJ2-7; D not resolved. Trimming cost V 5 bases and J 4 bases, with 9 bases left between them. The CDR3 length is 12 residues. Germline values: CDR1 LGHDT, CDR2 YNNKEL (reference sequence). The CDR3 spells CASSIRNYEQYF. CDR3 nucleotides: TGTGCCAGCAGCATAAGAAATTACGAGCAGTACTTC.

The sample holds many counts of this clonotype. The V call is TRBV6-1, the J call TRBJ2-5; TRBD1 matches 12 bases. The CDR3 loop spans 15 amino acids. Trimming took 5 bases from V and 5 from J; bases not matched to a gene: 6. CDR1 and CDR2 (germline): MNHNS, SASEGT. CDR3 sequence: CASSTTGTGGETQYF. In DNA form, the CDR3 reads TGTGCCAGCAGTACCACCGGGACAGGGGGCGAGACCCAGTACTTC.